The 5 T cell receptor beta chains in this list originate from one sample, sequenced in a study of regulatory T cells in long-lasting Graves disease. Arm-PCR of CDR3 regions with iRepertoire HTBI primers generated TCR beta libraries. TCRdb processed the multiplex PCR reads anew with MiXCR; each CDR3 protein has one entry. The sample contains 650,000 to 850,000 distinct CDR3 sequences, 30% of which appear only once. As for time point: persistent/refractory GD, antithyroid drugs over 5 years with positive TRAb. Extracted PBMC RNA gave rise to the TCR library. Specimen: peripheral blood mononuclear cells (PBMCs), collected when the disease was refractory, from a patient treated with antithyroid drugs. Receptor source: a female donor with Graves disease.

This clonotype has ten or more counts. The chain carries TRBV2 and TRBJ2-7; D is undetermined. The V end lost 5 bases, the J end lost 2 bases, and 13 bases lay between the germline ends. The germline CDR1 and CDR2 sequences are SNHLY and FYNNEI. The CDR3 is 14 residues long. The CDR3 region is CASSPDWLPYEQYF. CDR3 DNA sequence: TGTGCCAGCAGTCCAGACTGGCTACCCTACGAGCAGTACTTC.

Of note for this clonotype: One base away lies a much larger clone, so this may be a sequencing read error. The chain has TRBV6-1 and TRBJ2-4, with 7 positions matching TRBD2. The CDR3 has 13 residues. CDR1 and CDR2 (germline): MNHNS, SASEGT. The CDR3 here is CASSEARGNTQYF. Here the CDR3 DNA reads TGTGCCAGCAGTGAAGCGCGGGGGAACACTCAGTACTTC.

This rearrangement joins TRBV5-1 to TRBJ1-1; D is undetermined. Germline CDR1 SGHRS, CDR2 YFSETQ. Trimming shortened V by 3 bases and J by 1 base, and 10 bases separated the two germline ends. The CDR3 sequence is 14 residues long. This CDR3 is CASSSTSKNTEAFF. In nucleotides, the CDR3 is TGCGCCAGCAGCTCGACATCAAAGAACACTGAAGCTTTCTTT.

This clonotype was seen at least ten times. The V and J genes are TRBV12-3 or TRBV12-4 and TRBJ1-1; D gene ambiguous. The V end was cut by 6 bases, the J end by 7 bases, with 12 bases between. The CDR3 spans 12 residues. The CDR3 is CASSPGFIEAFF. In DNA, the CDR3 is TGTGCCAGCAGCCCAGGATTTATTGAAGCTTTCTTT.

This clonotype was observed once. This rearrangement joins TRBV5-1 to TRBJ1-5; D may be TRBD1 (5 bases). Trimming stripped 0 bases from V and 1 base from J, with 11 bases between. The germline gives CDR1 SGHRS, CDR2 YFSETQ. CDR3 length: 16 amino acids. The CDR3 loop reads CASSLGAGSSNQPQHF. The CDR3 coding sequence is TGCGCCAGCAGCTTGGGTGCAGGGTCAAGCAATCAGCCCCAGCATTTT. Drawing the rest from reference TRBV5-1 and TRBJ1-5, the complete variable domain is KAGVTQTPRYLIKTRGQQVTLSCSPISGHRSVSWYQQTPGQGLQFLFEYFSETQRNKGNFPGRFSGRQFSNSRSEMNVSTLELGDSALYLCASSLGAGSSNQPQHFGDGTRLSIL.